The entry below describes one T cell receptor beta chain. Its antigen is unidentified. The CDR3 contains 16 residues. Germline-derived CDR1 and CDR2 are SGHRS and YFSETQ. With 4 bases removed from V and 2 bases from J, the gap between germline ends came to 15 bases. Time point reported: patch test 2, 6 weeks after DPC sensitization. Treatment described: therapeutic diphenylcyclopropenone sensitization with weekly scalp DPC. This sample is part of a study of human T cells and chemical hapten exposure. Overall study findings and caveats: Having alopecia, donors may respond immunologically unlike healthy people.

The study's library attached unique molecular identifiers to single cDNA molecules. TCRdb called the RACE reads again in MiXCR, with one record for every CDR3 protein. The sample has tens of thousands of distinct CDR3 sequences, roughly 9.6% seen once. The receptor was derived from a man in his forties with alopecia areata. Some clones in this sample may be carry-over from other donors' samples. The chain links TRBV5-1 to TRBJ1-4; no firm D call. The source material was whole blood, sampled in connection with sensitization to the hapten diphenylcyclopropenone (DPC). The CDR3, as DNA: TGCGCCAGCAGCCCCAATCCGACGGGGACTAATGAAAAACTGTTTTTT. This translates into CASSPNPTGTNEKLFF.